This T cell receptor beta chain was captured in a study of blood T cell repertoires in COVID-19. Study overall: Sites across the United States, Italy and Spain contributed samples from acute and convalescent COVID-19. Nucleic acid was either cDNA or gDNA, and it came from T cells, B-cell-depleted T cells, or PBMCs.

Trimming took off 1 base at V and 2 bases at J, with 6 bases between the two ends. The germline V gene has CDR1 MGHRA and CDR2 YSYEKL. The CDR3 is 13 amino acids. Original methodology: Cell counts per sample came from amplifying reference gene primers. Assay: immunoSEQ multiplex PCR; the TCRdb copy retains only in-frame clones and omits some. That table gives V, J and clone size, and the DNA gave D and trimming. The table includes roughly 69,000 clones, about 86% detected once. This sequence joins TRBV4-1 and TRBJ2-7; TRBD2 might be the D (6 bases). This sequence was found in a man in his fifties with active COVID-19. The source material was peripheral blood. DNA for the CDR3: TGCGCCAGCAGCCAAGGGGAGGCCTACGAGCAGTACTTC. Its protein product is CASSQGEAYEQYF.